Below, 18 T cell receptor beta chains from the same sample are listed, as sequenced in a study of identical twins. TCRdb reprocessed the 5' RACE reads via MiXCR and lists one record per CDR3 protein. Of about 920,000 distinct CDR3 sequences in the sample, 10% to 15% were seen once. These sequences were also reported in another study, on yellow fever vaccine responses in identical twins.

The sample taken for sequencing was PBMCs. The receptors were sampled from a woman aged 18-29 years in good health.

This clonotype was counted a few times. The rearrangement joins TRBV5-1 to TRBJ1-1; no clear D gene. The ends were cut back, 2 bases at V and 1 base at J, with 15 bases in the middle. The CDR3 is 16 residues long. Germline V gene sequence: CDR1 SGHRS, CDR2 YFSETQ. In nucleotides, the CDR3 is TGCGCCAGCAGCTTCGGATTCCGAGGTGGGAACACTGAAGCTTTCTTT. Amino acids: CASSFGFRGGNTEAFF. The full variable domain, in which reference TRBV5-1 and TRBJ1-1 provide the parts outside the CDR3, is KAGVTQTPRYLIKTRGQQVTLSCSPISGHRSVSWYQQTPGQGLQFLFEYFSETQRNKGNFPGRFSGRQFSNSRSEMNVSTLELGDSALYLCASSFGFRGGNTEAFFGQGTRLTVV.

The rearrangement uses TRBV12-3 or TRBV12-4 and TRBJ2-1; 7 bases fit TRBD2. V trimming: 2 bases; J trimming: 0 bases; junction bases outside the gene matches: 10. The length of the CDR3 is 18 residues. DNA for the CDR3: TGTGCCAGCAGTTTAATATCGGGACTACCGAGCTCCTACAATGAGCAGTTCTTC. This translates into CASSLISGLPSSYNEQFF.

This clonotype has only a few counts. V usage is TRBV15 and J usage is TRBJ2-2; 9 bases are shared with TRBD2. The trim removed 0 bases at V and 6 bases at J, leaving 8 bases unmatched. Germline V gene lookup returns CDR1 LNHNV and CDR2 YYDKDF (reference sequence). This CDR3 has 17 amino acids. The CDR3 loop reads CATSRDPLAGHAGELFF. CDR3 in DNA: TGTGCCACCAGCAGAGATCCCCTAGCGGGACATGCCGGGGAGCTGTTTTTT.

V usage is TRBV11-2 and J usage is TRBJ2-7, with D maybe TRBD2 (6 bases). Germline V gene data show CDR1 as SGHAT and CDR2 as FQNNGV. V dropped 5 bases and J dropped 6 bases, with 11 bases sitting between them. There are 12 residues in the CDR3. The CDR3 region has the DNA TGTGCCAGCAGCAGACTAGTAGGCGAGCAGTACTTC. Its protein product is CASSRLVGEQYF.

This clonotype was detected only a few times. The chain combines TRBV15 with TRBJ2-1, with unresolved D. Per germline, CDR1 LNHNV and CDR2 YYDKDF (reference sequence). The CDR3 is 12 residues long. With 2 bases removed from V and 4 bases from J, the gap between germline ends came to 3 bases. As DNA, the CDR3 is TGTGCCACCAGCAGACGATACAATGAGCAGTTCTTC. It codes for CATSRRYNEQFF.

This chain joins TRBV20-1 and TRBJ2-7; 7 bases map to TRBD2. There are 12 residues in the CDR3. J gave up 6 bases and V 2 bases, and 4 bases lay outside the gene matches. Germline V gene data show CDR1 as DFQATT and CDR2 as SNEGSKA (reference sequence). CDR3 in amino acids: CSARKLATEQYV. DNA for the CDR3: TGCAGTGCTAGAAAACTAGCGACCGAGCAGTACGTC.

The rearrangement links TRBV7-9 to TRBJ2-5, with TRBD1 matching over 8 bases. Unmatched junction bases numbered 11, after V lost 4 bases and J lost 4 bases. There are 16 residues in the CDR3. CDR1 is SEHNR and CDR2 is FQNEAQ in the germline V gene (reference sequence). The CDR3 loop reads CASSSSVTGVRETQYF. CDR3 nucleotide sequence: TGTGCCAGCAGCTCCAGTGTGACAGGGGTACGAGAGACCCAGTACTTC.

The chain links TRBV11-2 to TRBJ2-5, with 8 bases aligning to TRBD2. CDR1 and CDR2 from the germline V gene are SGHAT and FQNNGV. The CDR3 has 16 residues. The V segment lost 2 bases and the J segment 5 bases; nucleotides outside the gene matches: 10. The CDR3 loop reads CASSLFSGGGFETQYF. The DNA for the CDR3 is TGTGCCAGCAGCTTATTCTCGGGAGGGGGGTTTGAGACCCAGTACTTC.

Many counts were recorded for this clonotype. The chain employs TRBV20-1 and TRBJ2-1, with 11 bases matching TRBD2. CDR1 DFQATT and CDR2 SNEGSKA come from the germline V gene (reference sequence). Trimming at V came to 5 bases and at J to 9 bases, leaving 9 bases not matched to a gene. The CDR3 is 14 amino acids. CDR3 DNA sequence: TGCAGTGCTCAGCCGACTAGCGGGATGTTTGAGCAGTTCTTC. Protein product: CSAQPTSGMFEQFF.

This chain connects TRBV7-6 to TRBJ2-5; 7 bases are shared with TRBD2. Germline assignment: CDR1 SGHVS and CDR2 FNYEAQ. CDR3 length: 15 residues. Losses at the gene ends were 1 base for V and 5 bases for J; bases not matched to a gene: 7. The CDR3 DNA reads as TGTGCCAGCAGCTTAGGTGGCGGGAGCGGGGAGACCCAGTACTTC. Protein sequence: CASSLGGGSGETQYF.

The chain couples TRBV14 to TRBJ2-1; TRBD2 matches at 11 bases. CDR1 is SGHDN, CDR2 FVKESK, per germline. This CDR3 comprises 20 residues. With 4 bases clipped from V and 7 bases from J, the junction kept 21 bases outside the gene matches. DNA of the CDR3: TGTGCCAGCAGCCCCGCGACTAGCGGGGAGGGCCTAACCAGTCGGAATGAGCAGTTCTTC. It yields the protein CASSPATSGEGLTSRNEQFF.

This clonotype turned up a few times. This rearrangement joins TRBV3-1 to TRBJ2-5; D is tentatively TRBD1 or TRBD2 (6 bases each). V gave up 5 bases and J gave up 5 bases, with 21 bases separating them. This CDR3 comprises 16 residues. CDR1 is LGHDT, CDR2 YNNKEL, per germline (reference sequence). The CDR3: CASSERTSGASETQYF. CDR3 DNA sequence: TGTGCCAGCAGCGAACGTACCTCGGGGGCATCCGAGACCCAGTACTTC.

The table lists this clonotype with a few counts. This chain joins TRBV2 and TRBJ2-1; a possible D gene is TRBD2 (6 bases). Germline-derived CDR1 and CDR2 are SNHLY and FYNNEI. CDR3 length: 16 residues. Trimming took 1 base from V and 2 from J, leaving 12 bases between them. CDR3 region: CASSEDGSGTYNEQFF. CDR3 nucleotides: TGTGCCAGCAGTGAAGATGGTAGCGGCACCTACAATGAGCAGTTCTTC.

The chain couples TRBV12-3 or TRBV12-4 to TRBJ2-7, with 7 bases identical to TRBD1. V was pared by 5 bases and J by 1 base, with 5 bases of the junction left unmatched. The CDR3 totals 14 residues. The CDR3 DNA reads TGTGCCAGCAGTAGACCGGGACAGTCCTACGAGCAGTACTTC. Translating it yields CASSRPGQSYEQYF.

In this sample, this clonotype turned up a few times. J is TRBJ2-1 and V is TRBV6-2 or TRBV6-3; D perhaps matches TRBD1 (6 bases). The CDR3 length is 15 residues. Germline V gene sequence: CDR1 MNHEY, CDR2 SVGEGT. V was cut by 2 bases and J by 4 bases, with 12 bases left in between. In nucleotides, the CDR3 is TGTGCCAGCAGTTACGGCACAGGGAGTTACAATGAGCAGTTCTTC. It translates to CASSYGTGSYNEQFF.

This clonotype was detected only a few times. V and J are TRBV28 and TRBJ2-2, with 13 positions matching TRBD2. Trimming at V came to 8 bases and at J to 7 bases, leaving 4 bases not matched to a gene. The CDR3 extends over 14 amino acids. The germline CDR1 and CDR2 sequences are MDHEN and SYDVKM. The CDR3 is CASAGLAGVGELFF. The CDR3 DNA sequence: TGTGCCAGCGCAGGACTAGCGGGAGTCGGGGAGCTGTTTTTT.

This clonotype was observed a few times. This chain links TRBV6-5 with TRBJ1-3; 9 nucleotides match TRBD1. The CDR3 is 16 residues long. V was pared by 0 bases and J by 2 bases, with 2 bases of the junction left unmatched. The germline V gene encodes CDR1 MNHEY and CDR2 SVGAGI. The CDR3: CASSYSDRGAGNTIYF. For the CDR3, the DNA is TGTGCCAGCAGTTACTCGGACAGGGGTGCTGGAAACACCATATATTTT.

V is TRBV28 and J is TRBJ2-5, with D perhaps matching TRBD2 (5 bases). V dropped 5 bases and J dropped 9 bases, with 16 bases sitting between them. This CDR3 is 13 amino acids long. CDR1 is MDHEN, CDR2 SYDVKM, per germline. The CDR3 spells CASSRTFGVAQYF. CDR3 in DNA: TGTGCCAGCAGTAGAACCTTCGGGGTGGCCCAGTACTTC.